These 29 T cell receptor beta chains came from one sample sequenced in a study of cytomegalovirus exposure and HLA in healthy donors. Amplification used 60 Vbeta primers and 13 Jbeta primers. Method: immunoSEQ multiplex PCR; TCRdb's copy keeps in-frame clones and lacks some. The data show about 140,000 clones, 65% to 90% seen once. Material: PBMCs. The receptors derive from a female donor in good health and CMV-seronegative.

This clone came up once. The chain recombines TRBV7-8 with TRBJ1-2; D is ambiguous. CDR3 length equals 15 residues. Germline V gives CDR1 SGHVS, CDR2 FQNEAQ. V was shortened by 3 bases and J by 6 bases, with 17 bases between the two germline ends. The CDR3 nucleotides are TGTGCCAGCAGCTTCAATCCGGGTCGTTCGGATGGCTACACCTTC. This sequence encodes CASSFNPGRSDGYTF.

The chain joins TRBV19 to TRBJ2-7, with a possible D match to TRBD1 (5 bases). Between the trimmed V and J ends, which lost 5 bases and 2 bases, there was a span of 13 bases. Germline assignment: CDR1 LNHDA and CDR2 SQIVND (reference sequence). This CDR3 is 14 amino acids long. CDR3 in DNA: TGTGCCAGTAGTGCAGGGAACCCTCCCTACGAGCAGTACTTC. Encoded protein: CASSAGNPPYEQYF. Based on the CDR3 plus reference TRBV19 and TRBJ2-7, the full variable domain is DGGITQSPKYLFRKEGQNVTLSCEQNLNHDAMYWYRQDPGQGLRLIYYSQIVNDFQKGDIAEGYSVSREKKESFPLTVTSAQKNPTAFYLCASSAGNPPYEQYFGPGTRLTVT.

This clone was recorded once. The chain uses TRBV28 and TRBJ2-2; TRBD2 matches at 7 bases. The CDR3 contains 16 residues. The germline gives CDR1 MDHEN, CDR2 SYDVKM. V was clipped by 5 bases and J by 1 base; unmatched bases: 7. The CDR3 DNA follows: TGTGCCAGCAGTCCCTCAGCGGGAAAGAACACCGGGGAGCTGTTTTTT. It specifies CASSPSAGKNTGELFF. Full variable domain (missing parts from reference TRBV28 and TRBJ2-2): DVKVTQSSRYLVKRTGEKVFLECVQDMDHENMFWYRQDPGLGLRLIYFSYDVKMKEKGDIPEGYSVSREKKERFSLILESASTNQTSMYLCASSPSAGKNTGELFFGEGSRLTVL.

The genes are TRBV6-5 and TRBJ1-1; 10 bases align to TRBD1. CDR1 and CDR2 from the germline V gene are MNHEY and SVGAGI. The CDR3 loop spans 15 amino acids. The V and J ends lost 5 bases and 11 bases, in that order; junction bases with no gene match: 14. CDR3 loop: CASSPNPGTGADAFF. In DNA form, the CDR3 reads TGTGCCAGCAGTCCTAATCCCGGGACAGGGGCCGATGCTTTCTTT.

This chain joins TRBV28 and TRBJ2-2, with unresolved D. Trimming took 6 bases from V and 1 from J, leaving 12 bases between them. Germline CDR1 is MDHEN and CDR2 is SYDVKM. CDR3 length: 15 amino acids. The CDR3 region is CASSHSNWNTGELFF. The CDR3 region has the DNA TGTGCCAGCAGCCACTCAAACTGGAACACCGGGGAGCTGTTTTTT.

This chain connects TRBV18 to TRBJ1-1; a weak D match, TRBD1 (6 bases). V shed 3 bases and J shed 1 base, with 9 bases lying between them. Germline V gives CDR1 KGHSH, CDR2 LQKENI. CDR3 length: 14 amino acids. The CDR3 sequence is CASSPQGSNTEAFF. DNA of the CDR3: TGTGCCAGCTCACCCCAGGGGTCGAACACTGAAGCTTTCTTT.

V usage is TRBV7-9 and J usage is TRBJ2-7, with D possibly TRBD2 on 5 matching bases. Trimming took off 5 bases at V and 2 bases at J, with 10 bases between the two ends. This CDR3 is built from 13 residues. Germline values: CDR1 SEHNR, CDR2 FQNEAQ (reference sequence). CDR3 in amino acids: CASSHPGTYEQYF. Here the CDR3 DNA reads TGTGCCAGCAGCCACCCGGGGACCTACGAGCAGTACTTC.

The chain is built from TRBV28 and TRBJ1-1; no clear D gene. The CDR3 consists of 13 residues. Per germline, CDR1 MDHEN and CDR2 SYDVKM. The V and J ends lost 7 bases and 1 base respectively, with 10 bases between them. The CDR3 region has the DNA TGTGCCAGCATCAGCGGTCCGAACACTGAAGCTTTCTTT. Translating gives CASISGPNTEAFF.

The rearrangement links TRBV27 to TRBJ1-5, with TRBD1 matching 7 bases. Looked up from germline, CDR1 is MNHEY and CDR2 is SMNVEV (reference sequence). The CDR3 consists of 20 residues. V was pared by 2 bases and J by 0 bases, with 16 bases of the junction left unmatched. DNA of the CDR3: TGTGCCAGCAGTTTACCCTCGGGCAGGGGGTTCCCCTTTAGCAATCAGCCCCAGCATTTT. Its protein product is CASSLPSGRGFPFSNQPQHF.

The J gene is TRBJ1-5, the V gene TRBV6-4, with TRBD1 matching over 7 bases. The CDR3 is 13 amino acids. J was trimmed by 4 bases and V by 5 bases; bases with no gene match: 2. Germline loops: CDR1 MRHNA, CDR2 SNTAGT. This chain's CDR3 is CASSPDRNQPQHF. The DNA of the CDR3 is TGTGCCAGCAGTCCGGACAGGAATCAGCCCCAGCATTTT.

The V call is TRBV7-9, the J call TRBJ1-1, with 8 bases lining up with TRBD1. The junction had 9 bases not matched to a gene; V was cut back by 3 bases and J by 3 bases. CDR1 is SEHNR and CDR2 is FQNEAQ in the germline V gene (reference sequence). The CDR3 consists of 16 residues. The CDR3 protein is CASSLGGAGGHTEAFF. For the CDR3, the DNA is TGTGCCAGCAGCTTGGGAGGGGCAGGGGGCCACACTGAAGCTTTCTTT.

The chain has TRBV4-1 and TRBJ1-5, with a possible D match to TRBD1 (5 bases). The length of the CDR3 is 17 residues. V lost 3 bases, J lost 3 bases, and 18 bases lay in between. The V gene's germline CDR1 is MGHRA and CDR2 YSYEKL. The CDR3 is CASSQVEGRHVNQPQHF. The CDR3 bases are TGCGCCAGCAGCCAGGTGGAGGGACGCCATGTCAATCAGCCCCAGCATTTT.

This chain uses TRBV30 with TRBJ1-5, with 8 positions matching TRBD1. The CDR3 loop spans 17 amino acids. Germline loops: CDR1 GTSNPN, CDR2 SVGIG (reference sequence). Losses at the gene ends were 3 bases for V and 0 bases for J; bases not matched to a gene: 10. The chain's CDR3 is CAWRLTGEGYSNQPQHF. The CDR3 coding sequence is TGTGCCTGGAGGTTGACAGGGGAAGGATATAGCAATCAGCCCCAGCATTTT.

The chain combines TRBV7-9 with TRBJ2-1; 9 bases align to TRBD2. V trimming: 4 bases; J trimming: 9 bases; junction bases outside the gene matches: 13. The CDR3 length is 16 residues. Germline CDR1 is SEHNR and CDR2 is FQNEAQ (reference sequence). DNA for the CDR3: TGTGCCAGCAGCTGGTTGGGACTAGCCCAGCCGTTTGAGCAGTTCTTC. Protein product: CASSWLGLAQPFEQFF.

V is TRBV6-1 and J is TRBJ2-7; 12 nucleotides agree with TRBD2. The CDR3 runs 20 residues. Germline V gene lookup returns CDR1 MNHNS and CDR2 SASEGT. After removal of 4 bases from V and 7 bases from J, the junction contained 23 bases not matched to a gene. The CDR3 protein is CASSASSGGRRLAGAGEQYF. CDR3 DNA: TGTGCCAGCAGTGCCTCCTCAGGGGGGCGTCGACTAGCGGGAGCGGGTGAGCAGTACTTC.

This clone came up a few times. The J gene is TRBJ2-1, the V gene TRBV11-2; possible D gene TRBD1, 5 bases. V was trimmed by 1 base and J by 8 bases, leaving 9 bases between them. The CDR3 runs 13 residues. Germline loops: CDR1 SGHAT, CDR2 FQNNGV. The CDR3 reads CASSLGQGDEQFF. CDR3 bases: TGTGCCAGCAGCTTAGGGCAGGGCGATGAGCAGTTCTTC.

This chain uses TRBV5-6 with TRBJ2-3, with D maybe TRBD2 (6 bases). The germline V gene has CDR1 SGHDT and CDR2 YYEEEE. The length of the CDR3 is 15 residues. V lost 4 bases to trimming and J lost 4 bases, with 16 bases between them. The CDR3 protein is CASSRETGSADTQYF. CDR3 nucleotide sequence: TGTGCCAGCAGCCGGGAGACGGGATCCGCAGATACGCAGTATTTT. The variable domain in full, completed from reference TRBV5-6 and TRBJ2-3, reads DAGVTQSPTHLIKTRGQQVTLRCSPKSGHDTVSWYQQALGQGPQFIFQYYEEEERQRGNFPDRFSGHQFPNYSSELNVNALLLGDSALYLCASSRETGSADTQYFGPGTRLTVL.

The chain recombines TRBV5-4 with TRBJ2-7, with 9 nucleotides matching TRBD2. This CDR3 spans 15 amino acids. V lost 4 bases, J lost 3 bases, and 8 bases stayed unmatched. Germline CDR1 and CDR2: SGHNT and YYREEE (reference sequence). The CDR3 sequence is CASSTDSGSLYEQYF. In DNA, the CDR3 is TGTGCCAGCAGCACCGATAGCGGGAGCCTCTACGAGCAGTACTTC.

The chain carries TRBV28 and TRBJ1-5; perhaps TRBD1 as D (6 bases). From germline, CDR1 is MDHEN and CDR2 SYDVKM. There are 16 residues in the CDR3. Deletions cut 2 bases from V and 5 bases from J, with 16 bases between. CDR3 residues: CASSLEFGQRYQPQHF. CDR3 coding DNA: TGTGCCAGCAGTTTAGAGTTCGGACAGCGATATCAGCCCCAGCATTTT. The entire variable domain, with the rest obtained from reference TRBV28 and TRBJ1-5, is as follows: DVKVTQSSRYLVKRTGEKVFLECVQDMDHENMFWYRQDPGLGLRLIYFSYDVKMKEKGDIPEGYSVSREKKERFSLILESASTNQTSMYLCASSLEFGQRYQPQHFGDGTRLSIL.

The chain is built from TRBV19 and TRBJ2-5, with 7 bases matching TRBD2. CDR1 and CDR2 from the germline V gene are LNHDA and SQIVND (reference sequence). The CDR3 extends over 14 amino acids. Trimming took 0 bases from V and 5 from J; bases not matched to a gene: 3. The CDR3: CASSIESSGETQYF. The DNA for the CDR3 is TGTGCCAGTAGTATAGAAAGTAGCGGGGAGACCCAGTACTTC.

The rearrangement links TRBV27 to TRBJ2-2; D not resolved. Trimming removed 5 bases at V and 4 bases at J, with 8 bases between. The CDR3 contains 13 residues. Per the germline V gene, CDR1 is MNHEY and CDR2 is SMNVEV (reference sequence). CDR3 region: CASSHESTGELFF. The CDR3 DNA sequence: TGTGCCAGCAGTCACGAGAGCACCGGGGAGCTGTTTTTT.

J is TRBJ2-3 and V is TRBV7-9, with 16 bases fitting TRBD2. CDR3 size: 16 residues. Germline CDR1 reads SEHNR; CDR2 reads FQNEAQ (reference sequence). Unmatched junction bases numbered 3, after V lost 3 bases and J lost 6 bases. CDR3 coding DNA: TGTGCCAGCAGCTTGGCGGGACTAGCGGGAGGGGATACGCAGTATTTT. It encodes CASSLAGLAGGDTQYF.

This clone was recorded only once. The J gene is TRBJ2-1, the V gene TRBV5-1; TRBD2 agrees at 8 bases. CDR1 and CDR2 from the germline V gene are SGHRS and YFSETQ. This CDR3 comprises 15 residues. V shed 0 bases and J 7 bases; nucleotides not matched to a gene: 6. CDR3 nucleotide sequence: TGCGCCAGCAGCTTGGCGGGAGGGAGTCAAAATGAGCAGTTCTTC. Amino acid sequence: CASSLAGGSQNEQFF.

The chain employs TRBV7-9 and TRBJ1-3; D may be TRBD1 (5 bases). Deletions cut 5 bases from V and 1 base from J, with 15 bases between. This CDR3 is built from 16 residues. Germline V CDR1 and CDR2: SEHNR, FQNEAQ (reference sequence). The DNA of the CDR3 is TGTGCCAGCAGCCACCTGGGGGGTAAATCTGGAAACACCATATATTTT. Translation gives CASSHLGGKSGNTIYF.

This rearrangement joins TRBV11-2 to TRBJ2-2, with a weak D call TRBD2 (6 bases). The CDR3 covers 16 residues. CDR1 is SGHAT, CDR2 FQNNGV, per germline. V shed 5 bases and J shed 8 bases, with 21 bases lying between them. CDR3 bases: TGTGCCAGCAGCCCACTAATAGGACTAAAGTCAGGGGAGCTGTTTTTT. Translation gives CASSPLIGLKSGELFF.

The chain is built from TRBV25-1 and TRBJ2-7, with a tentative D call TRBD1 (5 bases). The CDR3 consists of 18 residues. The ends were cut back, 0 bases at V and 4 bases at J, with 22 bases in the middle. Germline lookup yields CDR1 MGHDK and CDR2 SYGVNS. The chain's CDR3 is CASSEYLGYRTRAYEQYF. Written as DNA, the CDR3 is TGTGCCAGCAGTGAATACCTAGGGTACCGGACCAGGGCATACGAGCAGTACTTC.

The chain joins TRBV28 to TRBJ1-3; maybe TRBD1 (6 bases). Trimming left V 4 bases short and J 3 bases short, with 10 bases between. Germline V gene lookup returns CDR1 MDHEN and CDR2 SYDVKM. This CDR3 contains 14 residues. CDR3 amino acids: CASSSRGNGNTIYF. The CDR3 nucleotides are TGTGCCAGCAGTTCGAGGGGGAATGGAAACACCATATATTTT. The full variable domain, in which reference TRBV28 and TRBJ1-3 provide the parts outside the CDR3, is DVKVTQSSRYLVKRTGEKVFLECVQDMDHENMFWYRQDPGLGLRLIYFSYDVKMKEKGDIPEGYSVSREKKERFSLILESASTNQTSMYLCASSSRGNGNTIYFGEGSWLTVV.

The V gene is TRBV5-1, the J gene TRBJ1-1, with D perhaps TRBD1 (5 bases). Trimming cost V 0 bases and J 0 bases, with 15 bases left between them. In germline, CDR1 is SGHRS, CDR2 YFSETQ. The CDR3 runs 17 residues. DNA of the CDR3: TGCGCCAGCAGCTTGGGTTTGGGGCAGGCGATGAACACTGAAGCTTTCTTT. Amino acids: CASSLGLGQAMNTEAFF.

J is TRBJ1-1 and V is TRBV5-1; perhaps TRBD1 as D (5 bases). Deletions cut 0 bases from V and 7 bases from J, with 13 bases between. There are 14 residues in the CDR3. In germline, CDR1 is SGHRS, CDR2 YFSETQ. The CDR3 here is CASSLAGGEIEAFF. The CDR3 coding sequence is TGCGCCAGCAGCTTGGCTGGAGGGGAGATTGAAGCTTTCTTT. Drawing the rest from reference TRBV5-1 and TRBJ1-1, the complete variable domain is KAGVTQTPRYLIKTRGQQVTLSCSPISGHRSVSWYQQTPGQGLQFLFEYFSETQRNKGNFPGRFSGRQFSNSRSEMNVSTLELGDSALYLCASSLAGGEIEAFFGQGTRLTVV.